The sequence of this T cell receptor beta chain was determined in a study of T cells after yellow fever vaccination. Study overall: Fractions low in cell number were prepared with SMART-Seq v4 Ultra Low Input. The study, taken as a whole, reports: Researchers report a weaker secondary response that nonetheless peaked faster, day 5 versus 15. Sorted repertoires could include abundant contaminating clonotypes from bulk cells. Clones from primary vaccination mostly reappeared after the booster (around 97% CD4, approximately 86% CD8).

The table lists this clonotype with a few counts. Its target is unknown. There are 17 residues in the CDR3. With 3 bases clipped from V and 2 bases from J, the junction kept 10 bases outside the gene matches. Looked up from germline, CDR1 is SGDLS and CDR2 is YYNGEE. TCRdb ran MiXCR on the 5' RACE reads and lists one entry per CDR3 protein. The sample yields approximately 550,000 distinct CDR3 sequences, roughly 14% seen once. The chain combines TRBV9 with TRBJ2-3; TRBD1 aligns across 9 bases. This specimen was PBMCs, taken on the day of the yellow fever booster vaccination. The TCR originated in a man younger than 45 who received the YFV17D yellow fever vaccine. The CDR3 protein is CASSAGTGTGITDTQYF. The CDR3 nucleotides read TGTGCCAGCAGCGCGGGAACCGGGACAGGGATCACAGATACGCAGTATTTT.